This is a list of T cell receptor beta chains from one sample in a study of OX40 agonist ivuxolimab in advanced cancers. The method was immunoSEQ multiplex PCR; TCRdb's version includes in-frame clones alone and lacks a portion of them. The table records 20,000 to 25,000 clones, around 84% of them present only once. The input for sequencing was CD4+ or CD8+ T cells sorted from blood, taken in a trial of the OX40 agonist ivuxolimab. Receptors were obtained from an adult with an advanced solid tumor such as melanoma, head and neck, liver or kidney cancer. Both conserved end residues are part of each CDR3. Each record gives: J gene, clone size, D gene, V gene, CDR3 length, CDR3 protein, CDR3 DNA. D genes are given only for firm matches. Clone size is given for some rows only: seen once, a few or many times, or a class if the clone is expanded.

j_call: TRBJ2-6; clone_size: few; d_call: -; v_call: TRBV4-1; cdr3_length: 15; cdr3_aa: CASSQQSSGANVLTF; cdr3_nt: TGCGCCAGCAGCCAACAGAGCTCTGGGGCCAACGTCCTGACTTTC
j_call: TRBJ2-7; clone_size: -; d_call: -; v_call: TRBV5-6; cdr3_length: 17; cdr3_aa: CASSLSGQGLPPSEQYF; cdr3_nt: TGTGCCAGCAGCTTGTCCGGGCAAGGGCTCCCACCCTCCGAGCAGTACTTC
j_call: TRBJ1-2; clone_size: -; d_call: -; v_call: TRBV5-1; cdr3_length: 15; cdr3_aa: CASSLDPMSNYGYTF; cdr3_nt: TGCGCCAGCAGCTTGGATCCGATGTCTAACTATGGCTACACCTTC
j_call: TRBJ2-1; clone_size: -; d_call: -; v_call: TRBV5-1; cdr3_length: 16; cdr3_aa: CASSLIGSVWDNEQFF; cdr3_nt: TGCGCCAGCAGCTTAATCGGCTCGGTGTGGGACAATGAGCAGTTCTTC
j_call: TRBJ1-1; clone_size: -; d_call: -; v_call: TRBV7-9; cdr3_length: 12; cdr3_aa: CASSRGETEAFF; cdr3_nt: TGTGCCAGCAGCCGGGGGGAAACTGAAGCTTTCTTT
j_call: TRBJ1-2; clone_size: -; d_call: TRBD1; v_call: TRBV6-5; cdr3_length: 14; cdr3_aa: CASSYLQGARGYTF; cdr3_nt: TGTGCCAGCAGTTACCTACAGGGGGCGCGAGGCTACACCTTC
j_call: TRBJ2-7; clone_size: -; d_call: TRBD2; v_call: TRBV7-9; cdr3_length: 12; cdr3_aa: CASRGGGNEQYF; cdr3_nt: TGTGCCAGCAGGGGGGGAGGGAACGAGCAGTACTTC
j_call: TRBJ2-1; clone_size: -; d_call: TRBD2; v_call: TRBV27; cdr3_length: 16; cdr3_aa: CASRKPGLAPVNEQFF; cdr3_nt: TGTGCCAGCAGAAAACCGGGACTAGCGCCCGTCAATGAGCAGTTCTTC
j_call: TRBJ2-7; clone_size: -; d_call: -; v_call: TRBV5-6; cdr3_length: 15; cdr3_aa: CASSSRARGIWEQYF; cdr3_nt: TGTGCCAGCAGCTCACGGGCCCGGGGGATATGGGAGCAGTACTTC
j_call: TRBJ1-3; clone_size: -; d_call: TRBD1; v_call: TRBV19; cdr3_length: 17; cdr3_aa: CASSPQGGSGGRNTIYF; cdr3_nt: TGTGCCAGTAGTCCCCAGGGGGGATCGGGAGGTAGAAACACCATATATTTT
j_call: TRBJ1-2; clone_size: once; d_call: TRBD1; v_call: TRBV7-2; cdr3_length: 19; cdr3_aa: CASSSSTGGTGQTRIGYTF; cdr3_nt: TGTGCCAGCAGCTCCTCAACTGGGGGGACAGGGCAGACCCGGATTGGCTACACCTTC
j_call: TRBJ1-2; clone_size: few; d_call: -; v_call: TRBV5-1; cdr3_length: 16; cdr3_aa: CASSLAPDTEYYGYTF; cdr3_nt: TGCGCCAGCAGCTTGGCCCCAGACACGGAGTACTATGGCTACACCTTC
j_call: TRBJ2-4; clone_size: -; d_call: -; v_call: TRBV19; cdr3_length: 15; cdr3_aa: CASSTDERAKNIQYF; cdr3_nt: TGTGCCAGTAGTACCGACGAAAGAGCCAAAAACATTCAGTACTTC
j_call: TRBJ1-6; clone_size: -; d_call: -; v_call: TRBV10-3; cdr3_length: 14; cdr3_aa: CAIRTGTANSPLHF; cdr3_nt: TGTGCCATCAGGACTGGGACGGCGAATTCACCCCTCCACTTT
j_call: TRBJ1-2; clone_size: few; d_call: -; v_call: TRBV7-7; cdr3_length: 12; cdr3_aa: CASSFDLFGYTF; cdr3_nt: TGTGCTAGCAGCTTTGACCTTTTTGGCTACACCTTC
j_call: TRBJ1-5; clone_size: -; d_call: TRBD1; v_call: TRBV19; cdr3_length: 14; cdr3_aa: CASGGQGGNQPQHF; cdr3_nt: TGTGCCAGCGGTGGACAGGGAGGGAATCAGCCCCAGCATTTT
j_call: TRBJ1-2; clone_size: -; d_call: -; v_call: TRBV29-1; cdr3_length: 11; cdr3_aa: CSVVNQSGYTF; cdr3_nt: TGCAGCGTTGTGAATCAGTCGGGCTACACCTTC
j_call: TRBJ2-5; clone_size: -; d_call: TRBD2; v_call: TRBV5-5; cdr3_length: 17; cdr3_aa: CASSSDPSGGFRETQYF; cdr3_nt: TGTGCCAGCAGCTCGGACCCTAGCGGGGGGTTTCGGGAGACCCAGTACTTC
j_call: TRBJ1-1; clone_size: -; d_call: -; v_call: TRBV2; cdr3_length: 11; cdr3_aa: CASNSRNEAFF; cdr3_nt: TGTGCCAGCAATAGCAGGAATGAAGCTTTCTTT
j_call: TRBJ1-6; clone_size: -; d_call: -; v_call: TRBV6-6; cdr3_length: 14; cdr3_aa: CASSYFGGGSPLHF; cdr3_nt: TGTGCCAGCAGTTACTTCGGGGGAGGGTCTCCCCTCCACTTT
j_call: TRBJ2-7; clone_size: -; d_call: -; v_call: TRBV11-2; cdr3_length: 15; cdr3_aa: CASSLDPRSSYEQYF; cdr3_nt: TGTGCCAGCAGCTTAGATCCTCGAAGCTCCTACGAGCAGTACTTC
j_call: TRBJ1-4; clone_size: -; d_call: -; v_call: TRBV5-5; cdr3_length: 14; cdr3_aa: CASSFPPGGEKLFF; cdr3_nt: TGTGCCAGCAGCTTTCCCCCAGGAGGGGAAAAACTGTTTTTT
j_call: TRBJ1-2; clone_size: -; d_call: -; v_call: TRBV9; cdr3_length: 14; cdr3_aa: CASSVDGRGYGYTF; cdr3_nt: TGTGCCAGCAGCGTAGACGGGCGAGGCTATGGCTACACCTTC